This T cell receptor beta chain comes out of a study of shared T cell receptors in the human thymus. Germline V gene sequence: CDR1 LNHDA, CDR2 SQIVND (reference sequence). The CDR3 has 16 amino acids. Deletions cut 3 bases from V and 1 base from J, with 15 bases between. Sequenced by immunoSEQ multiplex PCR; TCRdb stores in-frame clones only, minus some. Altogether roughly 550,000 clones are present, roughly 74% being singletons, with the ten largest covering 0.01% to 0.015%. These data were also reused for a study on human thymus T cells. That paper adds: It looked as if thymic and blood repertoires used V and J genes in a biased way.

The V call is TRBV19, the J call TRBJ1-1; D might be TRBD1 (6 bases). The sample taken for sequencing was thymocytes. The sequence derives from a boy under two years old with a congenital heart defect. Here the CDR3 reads CASSMNGRGANTEAFF. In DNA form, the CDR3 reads TGTGCCAGTAGTATGAATGGTCGGGGGGCGAACACTGAAGCTTTCTTT.